A single sample gave rise to the 20 T cell receptor beta chains below, sequenced in a study of a mutant IDH1 vaccine in newly diagnosed glioma. Their recognized antigens are unknown. TCRdb keeps only in-frame clones here, not all; method: immunoSEQ multiplex PCR. The sample lists around 30,000 clones; roughly 90% were seen once. Time point defined: week 11, during vaccination. Alongside topical imiquimod, each dose of vaccine comprised 300 ug of mutant IDH1 20-mer peptide. This material consisted of PBMCs, taken from a glioma patient whose treatment included an IDH1 peptide vaccine. The source of these receptors is a man aged 18 to 35 with glioma.

This clone has just one count. The chain joins TRBV10-3 to TRBJ2-3, with a weak D call TRBD2 (6 bases). V was shortened by 8 bases and J by 4 bases, with 16 bases between the two germline ends. CDR1 and CDR2 (germline): ENHRY, SYGVKD. The CDR3 runs to 14 residues. The CDR3 DNA is TGTGCCATCGGCCCTCCGGGAGTCTCAGATACGCAGTATTTT. Translating it yields CAIGPPGVSDTQYF.

This clone is a singleton in its sample. V and J are TRBV4-2 and TRBJ2-5; 12 bases are shared with TRBD2. V lost 3 bases and J lost 2; bases outside the gene matches: 1. Germline assignment: CDR1 LGHNA and CDR2 YNFKEQ. The CDR3 length is 15 residues. The CDR3 DNA sequence: TGTGCCAGCAGCCAGACTAGCGGGAGACAAGAGACCCAGTACTTC. Amino acid sequence: CASSQTSGRQETQYF.

The genes are TRBV4-3 and TRBJ2-2; D possibly corresponds to TRBD1 (6 bases). CDR1 is LGHNA and CDR2 is YSLEER in the germline V gene. The CDR3 covers 15 residues. V was shortened by 2 bases and J by 5 bases, with 12 bases between the two germline ends. The CDR3 protein is CASSQNRVETGELFF. The CDR3 bases are TGCGCCAGCAGCCAAAACAGGGTTGAAACCGGGGAGCTGTTTTTT.

The chain combines TRBV4-2 with TRBJ1-1; 8 bases are shared with TRBD1. Germline CDR1 reads LGHNA; CDR2 reads YNFKEQ. This CDR3 region has 16 residues. Unmatched junction bases numbered 9, after V lost 5 bases and J lost 1 base. The DNA for the CDR3 is TGTGCCAGCAGCGGAGAGAGGGACAGGCCGAACACTGAAGCTTTCTTT. Amino acids: CASSGERDRPNTEAFF.

V usage is TRBV28 and J usage is TRBJ1-1; 7 bases are a match to TRBD1. Germline V gives CDR1 MDHEN, CDR2 SYDVKM. This CDR3 has 15 residues. Trimming took 7 bases from V and 2 from J; bases not matched to a gene: 10. The CDR3 nucleotides read TGTGCCAGCATACTACCAGGGGGGTCAAACACTGAAGCTTTCTTT. Protein sequence: CASILPGGSNTEAFF.

The chain recombines TRBV4-3 with TRBJ1-2; D unresolved. The germline V gene encodes CDR1 LGHNA and CDR2 YSLEER. The V gene lost 0 bases and the J gene lost 2 bases, with 10 bases spanning the gap. The CDR3 spans 15 residues. The CDR3 protein is CASSQDKTLNYGYTF. The CDR3 region has the DNA TGCGCCAGCAGCCAAGATAAAACCCTGAACTATGGCTACACCTTC.

The genes are TRBV29-1 and TRBJ1-1, with TRBD1 matching over 7 bases. CDR1 is SQVTM, CDR2 ANQGSEA, per germline. This CDR3 comprises 14 residues. The V segment lost 6 bases and the J segment 6 bases; nucleotides outside the gene matches: 13. CDR3 in amino acids: CSVVRTGLVPEAFF. CDR3 DNA sequence: TGCAGCGTGGTAAGGACAGGACTAGTACCTGAAGCTTTCTTT. The complete variable domain, with remaining parts taken from reference TRBV29-1 and TRBJ1-1, reads SAVISQKPSRDICQRGTSLTIQCQVDSQVTMMFWYRQQPGQSLTLIATANQGSEATYESGFVIDKFPISRPNLTFSTLTVSNMSPEDSSIYLCSVVRTGLVPEAFFGQGTRLTVV.

The genes are TRBV5-4 and TRBJ2-5; possibly TRBD1 or TRBD2 for D (5 bases each). Trimming removed 0 bases at V and 3 bases at J, with 12 bases between. Germline V gene data show CDR1 as SGHNT and CDR2 as YYREEE (reference sequence). The CDR3 spans 15 residues. The CDR3 region is CASSLAPGRKETQYF. The CDR3 DNA is TGTGCCAGCAGCTTGGCCCCGGGACGTAAAGAGACCCAGTACTTC.

This clone appeared once. V is TRBV29-1 and J is TRBJ1-2, with a weak D call TRBD1 (5 bases). The CDR3 spans 11 residues. V lost 7 bases, J lost 3 bases, and 9 bases lay in between. Germline CDR1 SQVTM, CDR2 ANQGSEA. The CDR3 loop is CSGGSDYGYTF. In DNA form, the CDR3 reads TGCAGCGGGGGGTCGGACTATGGCTACACCTTC.

The J gene is TRBJ2-2, the V gene TRBV19; 7 bases map to TRBD2. In germline, CDR1 is LNHDA, CDR2 SQIVND (reference sequence). With V trimmed by 6 bases and J by 3 bases, 4 bases remained unmatched. This CDR3 has 14 residues. The CDR3 sequence: CASSGTTHTGELFF. The CDR3 bases are TGTGCCAGTAGCGGGACTACCCACACCGGGGAGCTGTTTTTT.

The gene calls are TRBV27 and TRBJ1-5, with no clear D. The germline V gene has CDR1 MNHEY and CDR2 SMNVEV (reference sequence). This CDR3 has 13 residues. Trimming pared 3 bases from V and 4 bases from J, leaving 7 bases between. CDR3 DNA sequence: TGTGCCAGCAGTTTTACGGGGAATCAGCCCCAGCATTTT. Its protein product is CASSFTGNQPQHF.

The chain uses TRBV7-9 and TRBJ1-4; D ambiguous. The ends were cut back, 1 base at V and 7 bases at J, with 7 bases in the middle. Germline loops: CDR1 SEHNR, CDR2 FQNEAQ (reference sequence). The length of the CDR3 is 13 residues. The CDR3 reads CASSLGWGEKLFF. The CDR3 DNA reads as TGTGCCAGCAGCTTAGGGTGGGGTGAAAAACTGTTTTTT.

The genes are TRBV27 and TRBJ1-2, with D tentatively TRBD1 (6 bases). V lost 3 bases, J lost 2 bases, and 10 bases lay in between. Per germline, CDR1 MNHEY and CDR2 SMNVEV (reference sequence). This CDR3 has 14 residues. The CDR3, as DNA: TGTGCCAGCAGTTTGGGGGGGCGGAACTATGGCTACACCTTC. Its protein product is CASSLGGRNYGYTF.

V usage is TRBV27 and J usage is TRBJ2-7; D is uncertain. V lost 5 bases and J 5 bases, leaving 16 bases between the germline ends. Germline-derived CDR1 and CDR2 are MNHEY and SMNVEV (reference sequence). The CDR3 is 14 amino acids. The CDR3 DNA reads as TGTGCCAGCAGTCCTGACTTCGTCAATCACGAGCAGTACTTC. This encodes CASSPDFVNHEQYF.

The chain couples TRBV11-2 to TRBJ2-5; D may be TRBD2 (6 bases). The ends were cut back, 5 bases at V and 5 bases at J, with 15 bases in the middle. This CDR3 is 14 amino acids long. Germline assignment: CDR1 SGHAT and CDR2 FQNNGV. CDR3 in amino acids: CASSRTSTSETQYF. CDR3 nucleotides: TGTGCCAGCAGCCGTACTAGCACGAGCGAGACCCAGTACTTC.

The chain uses TRBV7-8 and TRBJ2-7; TRBD1 agrees at 9 bases. The CDR3 runs to 16 residues. The germline gives CDR1 SGHVS, CDR2 FQNEAQ. The ends lost 1 base at V and 4 bases at J; junction bases unmatched: 8. CDR3 sequence (DNA): TGTGCCAGCAGCTTAGAGGGCGGGACAGGGTCATACGAGCAGTACTTC. Its protein is CASSLEGGTGSYEQYF.

This chain links TRBV5-4 with TRBJ2-7; 10 nucleotides align to TRBD1. This CDR3 comprises 15 residues. Germline CDR1 reads SGHNT; CDR2 reads YYREEE (reference sequence). Unmatched junction bases numbered 7, after V lost 3 bases and J lost 4 bases. CDR3 DNA sequence: TGTGCCAGCAGCTCCCCGACAGGGGGCGAGTACGAGCAGTACTTC. This gives the protein CASSSPTGGEYEQYF.

V usage is TRBV7-9 and J usage is TRBJ2-7; D is unclear. V was pared by 5 bases and J by 5 bases, with 7 bases between. The CDR3 loop spans 11 amino acids. Per germline, CDR1 SEHNR and CDR2 FQNEAQ (reference sequence). The CDR3 DNA reads TGTGCCAGCAGCCAGAACGACGAGCAGTACTTC. Its protein product is CASSQNDEQYF. Variable domain in full (rest from reference TRBV7-9 and TRBJ2-7): DTGVSQNPRHKITKRGQNVTFRCDPISEHNRLYWYRQTLGQGPEFLTYFQNEAQLEKSRLLSDRFSAERPKGSFSTLEIQRTEQGDSAMYLCASSQNDEQYFGPGTRLTVT.

The V call is TRBV6-5, the J call TRBJ1-6, with D possibly matching TRBD1 (6 bases). CDR1 and CDR2 (germline): MNHEY, SVGAGI. This CDR3 has 14 residues. Trimming shortened V by 2 bases and J by 7 bases, and 9 bases separated the two germline ends. The CDR3, as DNA: TGTGCCAGCAGTTACAGGCAGGGGAATTCACCCCTCCACTTT. As protein: CASSYRQGNSPLHF.

The V call is TRBV10-2, the J call TRBJ1-5; D is undetermined. The ends were cut back, 0 bases at V and 7 bases at J, with 10 bases in the middle. Germline lookup yields CDR1 WSHSY and CDR2 SAAADI. This CDR3 region has 14 residues. The chain's CDR3 is CASSESNSQQPQHF. The CDR3 nucleotides read TGCGCCAGCAGTGAGTCGAACAGCCAACAGCCCCAGCATTTT.